This is a list of T cell receptor beta chains from one sample in a study of patients and donors after allogeneic stem cell transplantation. MiXCR was run by TCRdb on the RT-PCR reads, yielding one entry per CDR3 protein. The profile shows approximately 200,000 distinct CDR3 sequences, 38% of them singletons. Sample: blood, either unsorted or a sorted T cell fraction (not recorded which). These receptors were obtained from a human donor who was either an allogeneic HSCT recipient or a stem cell or donor lymphocyte infusion donor (not recorded which). It is not recorded whose cells these are; they may come from a transplant donor. The CDR3 runs from the conserved cysteine through the conserved F or W. The order of the fields is D gene, V gene, J gene, CDR3 protein. D genes are given only for firm matches.

TRBD1	TRBV4-1	TRBJ2-1	CASSAKMAGQGPYNEQFF
TRBD1	TRBV5-5	TRBJ1-1	CASSIRDRGPEAFF
NA	TRBV2	TRBJ1-1	CASSGPGAGTEAFF
NA	TRBV5-1	TRBJ1-4	CASSFNLRTDEKLFF
NA	TRBV5-1	TRBJ1-4	CASSHIRGLELFF
NA	TRBV19	TRBJ1-1	CASRQNTEAFF
NA	TRBV12-3/TRBV12-4	TRBJ1-1	CASSLGLPNTEAFF
NA	TRBV7-6	TRBJ1-6	CASSLVGARYNSPLHF
NA	TRBV10-3	TRBJ1-1	CAISERSRGDTEAFF
NA	TRBV10-3	TRBJ1-1	CAYRGANTEAFF
TRBD1	TRBV10-3	TRBJ2-7	CAISWDSTYEQYF
NA	TRBV20-1	TRBJ1-4	CSARGVDAEKLFF
TRBD2	TRBV6-6	TRBJ2-3	CASTTSGLRGRGTQYF
NA	TRBV5-5	TRBJ1-1	CASSSWTAGNTEAFF
TRBD1	TRBV7-8	TRBJ1-6	CASSFGQGGTFDNSPLHF
NA	TRBV28	TRBJ2-4	CASSPRGSLAKNIQYF
NA	TRBV7-6	TRBJ1-6	CASSRTVNNSPLHF
NA	TRBV12-3/TRBV12-4	TRBJ1-2	CASTERAVHYGYTF
NA	TRBV4-2	TRBJ1-1	CASSQVKGLNTEAFF
NA	TRBV6-4	TRBJ2-3	CASSVSPRDTQYF
NA	TRBV5-6	TRBJ2-3	CASSPPPWAGSTDTQYF
NA	TRBV5-6	TRBJ1-2	CASSGTDASDYGYTF
TRBD1	TRBV3-1	TRBJ1-2	CASSQTPGQGTDGYTF